This passage covers 9 T cell receptor beta chains from one sample sequenced in a study of blood T cell repertoires in COVID-19. Sequenced by immunoSEQ multiplex PCR; TCRdb stores in-frame clones only, minus some. Of approximately 400,000 clones in the sample, 88% were seen once. Source material: PBMCs or T cells enriched from blood (not recorded which). The receptor source for this set is a woman aged 18-35 years who had recovered from COVID-19.

The chain employs TRBV7-3 and TRBJ2-7, with 8 nucleotides matching TRBD1. Germline values: CDR1 SGHTA, CDR2 FQGTGA. This CDR3 contains 15 residues. V lost 2 bases and J lost 7; bases outside the gene matches: 10. The CDR3 loop is CASSLLDRALGEQYF. DNA of the CDR3: TGTGCCAGCAGCTTATTGGACAGGGCGCTGGGAGAGCAGTACTTC.

This clone was recorded a few times. V usage is TRBV5-1 and J usage is TRBJ1-5; TRBD1 agrees at 9 bases. V was clipped by 0 bases and J by 2 bases; unmatched bases: 6. CDR1 is SGHRS and CDR2 is YFSETQ in the germline V gene. There are 17 residues in the CDR3. CDR3 nucleotides: TGCGCCAGCAGCTTGGGGGTGGGACAGGGCGGCAATCAGCCCCAGCATTTT. Translating gives CASSLGVGQGGNQPQHF.

This sequence joins TRBV6-4 and TRBJ2-1, with a possible D match to TRBD2 (6 bases). V shed 5 bases and J shed 6 bases, with 17 bases lying between them. Germline V lookup: CDR1 MRHNA, CDR2 SNTAGT. The CDR3 extends over 15 amino acids. The CDR3 spells CASSPERVGVNEQFF. CDR3 nucleotide sequence: TGTGCCAGCAGTCCCGAGCGGGTCGGTGTCAATGAGCAGTTCTTC.

V and J are TRBV11-2 and TRBJ1-2, with D possibly TRBD1 on 6 matching bases. The V end was cut by 3 bases, the J end by 3 bases, with 11 bases between. The germline V gene has CDR1 SGHAT and CDR2 FQNNGV. This CDR3 has 14 amino acids. The CDR3 DNA reads as TGTGCCAGCAGCTTCGGGGGGCTGGACTATGGCTACACCTTC. Encoded protein: CASSFGGLDYGYTF.

In this sample, this clone turned up once. This rearrangement joins TRBV28 to TRBJ1-4, with 9 bases aligning to TRBD1. After removal of 3 bases from V and 4 bases from J, the junction contained 9 bases not matched to a gene. This CDR3 spans 17 amino acids. CDR1 MDHEN and CDR2 SYDVKM come from the germline V gene. This CDR3 is CASSLTGTGPYNEKLFF. CDR3 DNA: TGTGCCAGCAGTTTGACCGGGACAGGGCCTTATAATGAAAAACTGTTTTTT.

The chain uses TRBV18 and TRBJ1-5; 8 bases are shared with TRBD1. The CDR3 covers 20 residues. CDR1 and CDR2 from the germline V gene are KGHSH and LQKENI. The V gene end was trimmed by 6 bases and the J gene end by 6 bases; junction bases not matched to a gene: 25. CDR3 in amino acids: CASSPLNTLQGALPSQPQHF. The CDR3 DNA reads as TGTGCCAGCTCCCCCCTTAATACCCTTCAGGGGGCGCTTCCCAGTCAGCCCCAGCATTTT. Looking up the rest from reference TRBV18 and TRBJ1-5 gives the full variable domain: NAGVMQNPRHLVRRRGQEARLRCSPMKGHSHVYWYRQLPEEGLKFMVYLQKENIIDESGMPKERFSAEFPKEGPSILRIQQVVRGDSAAYFCASSPLNTLQGALPSQPQHFGDGTRLSIL.

The chain joins TRBV6-2 or TRBV6-3 to TRBJ1-1; 10 bases match TRBD1. The germline V gene has CDR1 MNHEY and CDR2 SVGEGT. This CDR3 has 13 amino acids. Unmatched junction bases numbered 4, after V lost 5 bases and J lost 7 bases. Here the CDR3 reads CASSRRDRGEAFF. The CDR3, as DNA: TGTGCCAGCAGTCGGAGGGACAGGGGTGAAGCTTTCTTT.

J is TRBJ1-5 and V is TRBV6-5; D is unclear. Deletions cut 7 bases from V and 0 bases from J, with 10 bases between. This CDR3 region has 14 residues. Germline CDR1 MNHEY, CDR2 SVGAGI. As DNA, the CDR3 is TGTGCCAGCATTAGATCCTATAGCAATCAGCCCCAGCATTTT. The encoded protein is CASIRSYSNQPQHF.

This clone was counted a single time. The genes are TRBV30 and TRBJ2-7, with D perhaps TRBD2 (5 bases). V was clipped by 1 base and J by 3 bases, with 10 bases between them. Germline values: CDR1 GTSNPN, CDR2 SVGIG (reference sequence). There are 13 residues in the CDR3. The CDR3 sequence is CAWSGRSDYEQYF. CDR3 DNA sequence: TGTGCCTGGAGTGGGAGGTCGGACTACGAGCAGTACTTC. Filled out from reference TRBV30 and TRBJ2-7, the complete variable domain reads SQTIHQWPATLVQPVGSPLSLECTVEGTSNPNLYWYRQAAGRGLQLLFYSVGIGQISSEVPQNLSASRPQDRQFILSSKKLLLSDSGFYLCAWSGRSDYEQYFGPGTRLTVT.